Each of the 30 T cell receptor beta chains below was sequenced from the same sample in a study of cytomegalovirus exposure and HLA in healthy donors. Primers included in the PCR were 60 Vbeta and 13 Jbeta primers. Libraries were prepared by immunoSEQ multiplex PCR; TCRdb keeps only in-frame clonotypes and omits some of them. The sample shows approximately 150,000 clones, more than 60% of them seen only once. The material sequenced was PBMCs. The receptor set was obtained from a woman aged 40-49 years in good health and CMV-seropositive.

The chain recombines TRBV7-2 with TRBJ1-2; D not certain. Germline V CDR1 and CDR2: SGHTA, FQGNSA. The CDR3 runs 15 residues. Between the trimmed V and J ends, which lost 6 bases and 4 bases, there was a span of 18 bases. CDR3 loop: CASRTGGATTYGYTF. As DNA, the CDR3 is TGTGCCAGCAGGACCGGAGGCGCTACAACCTATGGCTACACCTTC.

This chain uses TRBV2 with TRBJ1-4, with D maybe TRBD1 (5 bases). CDR1 is SNHLY and CDR2 is FYNNEI in the germline V gene. Trimming stripped 10 bases from V and 0 bases from J, with 12 bases between. The CDR3 covers 14 residues. The DNA for the CDR3 is TGTGCCACCAGCAGGGTCGCAACTAATGAAAAACTGTTTTTT. Its translation is CATSRVATNEKLFF.

CDR3 in DNA: TGTGCCAGCAGCCCCCCGGTATCCCCCTCTGGAAACACCATATATTTT. Translating gives CASSPPVSPSGNTIYF. The J gene is TRBJ1-3, the V gene TRBV9, with D hard to call. V was pared by 4 bases and J by 0 bases, with 14 bases between. The V gene's germline CDR1 is SGDLS and CDR2 YYNGEE. This CDR3 has 16 residues.

CDR3 coding DNA: TGTGCCAGCAGCCTCGGGGGGGTCGAGCAGTACTTC. Translated, it gives CASSLGGVEQYF. V usage is TRBV2 and J usage is TRBJ2-7; 8 bases agree with TRBD2. The CDR3 has 12 amino acids. Trimming took 6 bases from V and 6 from J; bases not matched to a gene: 4. Germline-derived CDR1 and CDR2 are SNHLY and FYNNEI. Full variable domain (rest looked up from reference TRBV2 and TRBJ2-7): EPEVTQTPSHQVTQMGQEVILRCVPISNHLYFYWYRQILGQKVEFLVSFYNNEISEKSEIFDDQFSVERPDGSNFTLKIRSTKLEDSAMYFCASSLGGVEQYFGPGTRLTVT.

The V gene is TRBV18, the J gene TRBJ1-3; tentatively, D is TRBD1 (6 bases). CDR3 length equals 16 residues. Germline V gene sequence: CDR1 KGHSH, CDR2 LQKENI. V was trimmed by 4 bases and J by 2 bases, leaving 15 bases between them. The CDR3 is CASSRETGTTGNTIYF. Written as DNA, the CDR3 is TGTGCCAGCTCACGAGAGACAGGAACGACTGGAAACACCATATATTTT.

The chain combines TRBV2 with TRBJ1-4, with D perhaps matching TRBD1 (5 bases). Germline V CDR1 and CDR2: SNHLY, FYNNEI. The CDR3 consists of 17 residues. With 6 bases removed from V and 0 bases from J, the gap between germline ends came to 17 bases. The DNA for the CDR3 is TGTGCCAGCAGAAGGGGACTACTCGACACAACTAATGAAAAACTGTTTTTT. Translated, it gives CASRRGLLDTTNEKLFF.

This clone was seen once. The rearrangement joins TRBV6-4 to TRBJ1-5; D may be TRBD1 (5 bases). V dropped 7 bases and J dropped 3 bases, with 10 bases sitting between them. Germline V gives CDR1 MRHNA, CDR2 SNTAGT. The CDR3 loop spans 13 amino acids. In DNA form, the CDR3 reads TGTGCCAGCACCCAGGACATCAATCAGCCCCAGCATTTT. Amino acid sequence: CASTQDINQPQHF.

V and J are TRBV19 and TRBJ1-6, with D possibly being TRBD1 (6 bases). The ends were cut back, 9 bases at V and 5 bases at J, with 23 bases in the middle. The CDR3 is 17 residues long. Looked up from germline, CDR1 is LNHDA and CDR2 is SQIVND (reference sequence). CDR3 sequence (DNA): TGTGCCAGCCGGCCCAGAGGGGGGGCCGTCCATAATTCACCCCTCCACTTT. It yields the protein CASRPRGGAVHNSPLHF.

V usage is TRBV27 and J usage is TRBJ2-1, with 9 nucleotides matching TRBD1. Germline lookup yields CDR1 MNHEY and CDR2 SMNVEV (reference sequence). The CDR3 is 15 amino acids. Trimming at V came to 6 bases and at J to 9 bases, leaving 12 bases not matched to a gene. The CDR3 spells CASRTGTGYPLEQFF. CDR3 nucleotides: TGTGCCAGCAGGACCGGGACAGGGTATCCTCTTGAGCAGTTCTTC.

The chain employs TRBV7-8 and TRBJ2-7; maybe TRBD1 (5 bases). Trimming removed 5 bases from V and 5 bases from J, with 22 bases in between. Germline loops: CDR1 SGHVS, CDR2 FQNEAQ. There are 16 residues in the CDR3. For the CDR3, the DNA is TGTGCCAGCAGCGCGCACTACGGACAAGGGTCGCACGAGCAGTACTTC. Translated, it gives CASSAHYGQGSHEQYF.

The rearrangement joins TRBV7-8 to TRBJ1-2, with 8 bases identical to TRBD1. V lost 10 bases, J lost 5 bases, and 9 bases stayed unmatched. There are 13 residues in the CDR3. Germline V lookup: CDR1 SGHVS, CDR2 FQNEAQ. The CDR3 spells CATEQGEDYGYTF. The CDR3 coding sequence is TGTGCCACCGAACAGGGGGAGGATTATGGCTACACCTTC.

The chain carries TRBV5-4 and TRBJ1-6; D is unclear. V lost 1 base and J 8 bases, leaving 16 bases between the germline ends. Germline V gene data show CDR1 as SGHNT and CDR2 as YYREEE (reference sequence). This CDR3 region has 16 residues. CDR3 loop: CASSLRTGMSDSPLHF. CDR3 nucleotides: TGTGCCAGCAGCTTGCGGACTGGGATGAGCGATTCACCCCTCCACTTT.

V is TRBV4-1 and J is TRBJ2-5; a possible D gene is TRBD2 (6 bases). CDR3 length equals 16 residues. Germline V lookup: CDR1 MGHRA, CDR2 YSYEKL. Trimming left V 3 bases short and J 5 bases short, with 19 bases between. CDR3 nucleotides: TGCGCCAGCAGCCAGTCGGGTACCGAGGCGGGGGAGACCCAGTACTTC. Residues: CASSQSGTEAGETQYF.

The CDR3 DNA follows: TGTGCCTGGAGTCTTACAGGGTTGTTGGGCTACACCTTC. Translation gives CAWSLTGLLGYTF. The chain recombines TRBV30 with TRBJ1-2, with D possibly being TRBD1 (6 bases). This CDR3 comprises 13 residues. The germline V and J ends were trimmed by 2 bases and 8 bases, with 15 bases remaining between them. Germline lookup yields CDR1 GTSNPN and CDR2 SVGIG (reference sequence).

The chain links TRBV29-1 to TRBJ1-4; a possible D gene is TRBD1 (5 bases). Germline V CDR1 and CDR2: SQVTM, ANQGSEA. The CDR3 sequence is 12 residues long. Trimming pared 3 bases from V and 10 bases from J, leaving 12 bases between. CDR3 protein: CSVEWAGGKLFF. CDR3 DNA sequence: TGCAGCGTTGAGTGGGCGGGGGGAAAACTGTTTTTT.

This chain uses TRBV27 with TRBJ2-7; a possible D gene is TRBD1 (7 bases). Germline lookup yields CDR1 MNHEY and CDR2 SMNVEV (reference sequence). Trimming took 8 bases from V and 7 from J, leaving 24 bases between them. The CDR3 sequence is 15 residues long. The CDR3 loop is CASGSPPGGMREQYF. The CDR3 bases are TGTGCCAGCGGGTCTCCGCCAGGGGGGATGAGGGAGCAGTACTTC.

Only a few counts were recorded for this clone. This chain uses TRBV27 with TRBJ2-7; 7 positions agree with TRBD1. The ends lost 3 bases at V and 3 bases at J; junction bases unmatched: 5. This CDR3 has 14 residues. Germline assignment: CDR1 MNHEY and CDR2 SMNVEV (reference sequence). DNA of the CDR3: TGTGCCAGCAGTTTTGACAGGGTGGGCTACGAGCAGTACTTC. Its translation is CASSFDRVGYEQYF.

The chain recombines TRBV30 with TRBJ1-1; 7 bases are a match to TRBD1. Germline V gene data show CDR1 as GTSNPN and CDR2 as SVGIG (reference sequence). Trimming at V came to 6 bases and at J to 2 bases, leaving 6 bases not matched to a gene. CDR3 length: 13 amino acids. This CDR3 reads CACIQGFNTEAFF. The CDR3 DNA reads as TGTGCCTGCATACAGGGGTTTAACACTGAAGCTTTCTTT.

The chain employs TRBV5-6 and TRBJ2-2; no firm D call. Germline V gene lookup returns CDR1 SGHDT and CDR2 YYEEEE. The CDR3 spans 15 residues. Trimming cost V 4 bases and J 5 bases, with 15 bases left between them. The CDR3 nucleotides read TGTGCCAGCAGCCCGGCCGGGTTGCGGACCGGGGAGCTGTTTTTT. Encoded protein: CASSPAGLRTGELFF. The entire variable domain, with the rest obtained from reference TRBV5-6 and TRBJ2-2, is as follows: DAGVTQSPTHLIKTRGQQVTLRCSPKSGHDTVSWYQQALGQGPQFIFQYYEEEERQRGNFPDRFSGHQFPNYSSELNVNALLLGDSALYLCASSPAGLRTGELFFGEGSRLTVL.

The chain carries TRBV5-1 and TRBJ1-5, with 8 bases that match TRBD1. The CDR3 spans 13 residues. The J segment lost 7 bases and the V segment lost 3 bases, leaving 3 bases of the junction unmatched. CDR1 and CDR2 from the germline V gene are SGHRS and YFSETQ. The CDR3, as DNA: TGCGCCAGCAGCTCACAGGGGGGGCAGCCCCAGCATTTT. It translates to CASSSQGGQPQHF.

The genes are TRBV5-8 and TRBJ2-1; the match to TRBD2 covers 8 bases. The germline CDR1 and CDR2 sequences are SGHTS and YDEGEE. The CDR3 totals 16 residues. With 2 bases clipped from V and 7 bases from J, the junction kept 11 bases outside the gene matches. The CDR3 DNA sequence: TGTGCCAGCAGCTTTGAAGCGGGGGTTAGTTGGAATGAGCAGTTCTTC. Translating gives CASSFEAGVSWNEQFF.

This chain uses TRBV7-2 with TRBJ1-1; D gene ambiguous. The CDR3 is 12 residues long. Trimming removed 6 bases at V and 7 bases at J, with 12 bases between. CDR1 is SGHTA, CDR2 FQGNSA, per germline. The CDR3 loop reads CASRHLTLEAFF. Written as DNA, the CDR3 is TGTGCCAGCAGACATTTGACACTTGAAGCTTTCTTT.

The CDR3 loop is CASSRRVDEQFF. CDR3 bases: TGTGCCAGCAGCCGCAGGGTCGATGAGCAGTTCTTC. The chain joins TRBV5-6 to TRBJ2-1, with D possibly being TRBD1 (5 bases). Germline CDR1 reads SGHDT; CDR2 reads YYEEEE. Trimming left V 4 bases short and J 8 bases short, with 10 bases between. This CDR3 contains 12 residues.

This chain links TRBV9 with TRBJ1-3; tentatively, D is TRBD1 (5 bases). CDR3 size: 15 residues. CDR1 is SGDLS, CDR2 YYNGEE, per germline. V lost 0 bases and J lost 2, with 9 bases in between. The chain's CDR3 is CASSVATQAGNTIYF. DNA for the CDR3: TGTGCCAGCAGCGTAGCTACACAGGCTGGAAACACCATATATTTT.

This clone appeared a few times. V and J are TRBV2 and TRBJ1-4, with 7 bases matching TRBD1. Per the germline V gene, CDR1 is SNHLY and CDR2 is FYNNEI. Germline trimming cut 9 bases from V and 10 bases from J; bases unmatched to any gene: 14. The length of the CDR3 is 14 residues. In nucleotides, the CDR3 is TGTGCCAGTACCGAGGGGGCGCGTGATCGAAAACTGTTTTTT. Amino acids: CASTEGARDRKLFF.

A few counts support this clone. The rearrangement uses TRBV7-6 and TRBJ2-3; 9 nucleotides agree with TRBD2. The CDR3 is 16 amino acids. Germline lookup yields CDR1 SGHVS and CDR2 FNYEAQ. J gave up 8 bases and V 1 base, and 10 bases lay outside the gene matches. The CDR3 reads CASSLGTGTSPGTQYF. For the CDR3, the DNA is TGTGCCAGCAGCTTAGGGACCGGGACTAGCCCCGGTACGCAGTATTTT. Supplemented by reference TRBV7-6 and TRBJ2-3, the full variable domain reads GAGVSQSPRYKVTKRGQDVALRCDPISGHVSLYWYRQALGQGPEFLTYFNYEAQQDKSGLPNDRFSAERPEGSISTLTIQRTEQRDSAMYRCASSLGTGTSPGTQYFGPGTRLTVL.

The J gene is TRBJ1-5, the V gene TRBV30, with D perhaps matching TRBD1 (5 bases). Germline V CDR1 and CDR2: GTSNPN, SVGIG (reference sequence). With 4 bases removed from V and 4 bases from J, the gap between germline ends came to 17 bases. There are 15 residues in the CDR3. The CDR3 nucleotides read TGTGCCTGGACCCCACGCACCGGGGGGAATCAGCCCCAGCATTTT. As protein: CAWTPRTGGNQPQHF.

CDR3 in amino acids: CASSLLDSNTEAFF. Written as DNA, the CDR3 is TGCGCCAGCAGCTTGCTCGACAGTAACACTGAAGCTTTCTTT. The rearrangement links TRBV5-1 to TRBJ1-1; TRBD1 is a possible D gene (5 bases). The CDR3 is 14 amino acids. Between the trimmed V and J ends, which lost 1 base and 2 bases, there was a span of 9 bases. Per germline, CDR1 SGHRS and CDR2 YFSETQ.

The chain recombines TRBV9 with TRBJ2-5, with D tentatively TRBD1 (6 bases). Germline CDR1 is SGDLS and CDR2 is YYNGEE. The V and J ends lost 0 bases and 1 base respectively, with 10 bases between them. The CDR3 has 15 amino acids. The CDR3 region has the DNA TGTGCCAGCAGCGTAGAGGACAGTCCCCAAGAGACCCAGTACTTC. It encodes CASSVEDSPQETQYF. The whole variable domain, remainder taken from reference TRBV9 and TRBJ2-5, is DSGVTQTPKHLITATGQRVTLRCSPRSGDLSVYWYQQSLDQGLQFLIQYYNGEERAKGNILERFSAQQFPDLHSELNLSSLELGDSALYFCASSVEDSPQETQYFGPGTRLLVL.

The V and J genes are TRBV7-9 and TRBJ1-4; 9 nucleotides line up with TRBD1. In germline, CDR1 is SEHNR, CDR2 FQNEAQ (reference sequence). The CDR3 loop spans 14 amino acids. V gave up 5 bases and J gave up 8 bases; unmatched junction bases: 6. Written as DNA, the CDR3 is TGTGCCAGCAGCCCGGGACAGGGTTACGAAAAACTGTTTTTT. Encoded protein: CASSPGQGYEKLFF.